The 22 T cell receptor beta chains listed next were all sequenced from one sample in a study of CD8 T cells in ankylosing spondylitis. The study's findings and limits: Apparently characteristic of ankylosing spondylitis blood was a TCR beta motif (about 8 highly homologous variants).

TCRdb independently ran MiXCR on the 5' RACE reads; one entry per CDR3 protein. The sample lists fewer than 250,000 distinct CDR3 sequences, around 18% seen once, with about 44% in the top ten. Their antigens are not known. The source material was blood, either unsorted or a sorted T cell fraction (not recorded which). Receptors were obtained from a male donor with ankylosing spondylitis.

The CDR3 DNA reads TGTGCCAGCAGCCGAATGGACAGGGGGCGGGCAGAGACCCAGTACTTC. This sequence encodes CASSRMDRGRAETQYF. The V call is TRBV12-3 or TRBV12-4, the J call TRBJ2-5; the match to TRBD1 covers 11 bases. V lost 6 bases to trimming and J lost 4 bases; unmatched junction nucleotides: 10. The CDR3 contains 16 residues.

This clonotype has just a few counts. CDR3 bases: TGTGCCAGCAGTTTAACTGCCGGATACAATGAGCAGTTCTTC. It codes for CASSLTAGYNEQFF. V gene TRBV12-3 or TRBV12-4 combines with J gene TRBJ2-1, with D unclear. V lost 2 bases and J 4 bases, leaving 9 bases between the germline ends. The CDR3 length is 14 residues.

A few counts support this clonotype. This chain links TRBV12-3 or TRBV12-4 with TRBJ2-1; 12 positions agree with TRBD2. The CDR3 sequence is 15 residues long. With V trimmed by 2 bases and J by 7 bases, 3 bases remained unmatched. The DNA of the CDR3 is TGTGCCAGCAGTTTACTAGCGGGAGGGCCGAATGAGCAGTTCTTC. This sequence encodes CASSLLAGGPNEQFF.

This clonotype was observed a few times. V gene TRBV4-2 combines with J gene TRBJ2-5; TRBD1 matches 8 bases. Germline V CDR1 and CDR2: LGHNA, YNFKEQ. The length of the CDR3 is 19 residues. After removal of 2 bases from V and 5 bases from J, the junction contained 19 bases not matched to a gene. The CDR3, as DNA: TGTGCCAGCAGCCAATACTTCCCCGGGGCAGGGGGCGAGTTGGAGACCCAGTACTTC. It is translated as CASSQYFPGAGGELETQYF.

This clonotype has only a few counts. This rearrangement joins TRBV6-1 to TRBJ2-1; 10 bases are shared with TRBD2. This CDR3 is 14 amino acids long. From germline, CDR1 is MNHNS and CDR2 SASEGT. With V trimmed by 1 base and J by 16 bases, 10 bases remained unmatched. CDR3 bases: TGTGCCAGCAGTGAAGGGGCTAGCGGGGGCCACGTCTTCTTC. Its protein product is CASSEGASGGHVFF.

This clonotype was counted a few times. The rearrangement joins TRBV28 to TRBJ2-5; the D call may be TRBD1 or TRBD2 (5 bases each). V lost 2 bases, J lost 5 bases, and 9 bases lay in between. The CDR3 is 13 residues long. CDR1 MDHEN and CDR2 SYDVKM come from the germline V gene. The CDR3 reads CASSLEGLETQYF. Here the CDR3 DNA reads TGTGCCAGCAGTTTAGAGGGGCTGGAGACCCAGTACTTC.

The chain joins TRBV2 to TRBJ2-3, with D possibly being TRBD1 or TRBD2 (5 bases each). There are 14 residues in the CDR3. Trimming left V 9 bases short and J 3 bases short, with 16 bases between. CDR1 SNHLY and CDR2 FYNNEI come from the germline V gene. CDR3 sequence reads: CASQGPPKTDTQYF. In DNA, the CDR3 is TGTGCCAGTCAGGGACCGCCTAAGACAGATACGCAGTATTTT.

The chain couples TRBV29-1 to TRBJ2-3; D remains ambiguous. With 6 bases removed from V and 0 bases from J, the gap between germline ends came to 19 bases. CDR1 is SQVTM, CDR2 ANQGSEA, per germline. CDR3 length: 16 amino acids. The CDR3 sequence is CSVLADQYLSTDTQYF. In DNA, the CDR3 is TGCAGCGTACTGGCGGACCAATATCTGAGCACAGATACGCAGTATTTT.

The gene calls are TRBV10-3 and TRBJ1-1; D is uncertain. Trimming removed 3 bases from V and 0 bases from J, with 8 bases in between. The CDR3 spans 14 residues. From germline, CDR1 is ENHRY and CDR2 SYGVKD. Written as DNA, the CDR3 is TGTGCCATCAGTGACGGAAGCATGAACACTGAAGCTTTCTTT. As protein: CAISDGSMNTEAFF.

CDR3 DNA sequence: TGCAGTGCTAGCCTTGGAGTAGCGGGGGCCTACGAGCAGTACTTC. Its protein product is CSASLGVAGAYEQYF. The chain employs TRBV20-1 and TRBJ2-7; TRBD2 matches 9 bases. Germline values: CDR1 DFQATT, CDR2 SNEGSKA (reference sequence). V lost 3 bases to trimming and J lost 2 bases; unmatched junction nucleotides: 8. The CDR3 covers 15 residues.

The chain recombines TRBV12-3 or TRBV12-4 with TRBJ2-7; D possibly uses TRBD1 or TRBD2 (5 bases each). The CDR3 has 11 residues. V was clipped by 6 bases and J by 8 bases, with 11 bases between them. CDR3: CASSRDVQQYF. DNA for the CDR3: TGTGCCAGCAGCCGGGACGTTCAGCAGTACTTC.

In this sample, this clonotype turned up a few times. This sequence joins TRBV9 and TRBJ2-1; possibly TRBD1 for D (6 bases). The CDR3 sequence is 14 residues long. Germline V gene sequence: CDR1 SGDLS, CDR2 YYNGEE. The germline V and J ends were trimmed by 4 bases and 5 bases, with 13 bases remaining between them. The CDR3 loop reads CASSIQGSDNEQFF. The CDR3 DNA sequence: TGTGCCAGCAGCATACAGGGTTCCGACAATGAGCAGTTCTTC.

The chain links TRBV4-1 to TRBJ2-1; 8 bases line up with TRBD2. The CDR3 is 15 residues long. Germline values: CDR1 MGHRA, CDR2 YSYEKL. V gave up 5 bases and J gave up 3 bases; unmatched junction bases: 6. The CDR3 DNA reads as TGCGCCAGCAGCAGGGGAGCGGGAGACTACAATGAGCAGTTCTTC. This sequence encodes CASSRGAGDYNEQFF.

V is TRBV6-6 and J is TRBJ2-7; unclear D gene. The ends were cut back, 2 bases at V and 6 bases at J, with 5 bases in the middle. This CDR3 comprises 11 residues. Germline assignment: CDR1 MNHNY and CDR2 SVGAGI (reference sequence). The CDR3 loop is CASSYVGEQYF. The CDR3 DNA sequence: TGTGCCAGCAGTTACGTGGGCGAGCAGTACTTC.

The gene calls are TRBV29-1 and TRBJ2-1; 8 nucleotides align to TRBD2. CDR1 and CDR2 from the germline V gene are SQVTM and ANQGSEA. CDR3 size: 13 residues. The V gene end was trimmed by 7 bases and the J gene end by 5 bases; junction bases not matched to a gene: 7. This CDR3 reads CSAAGTSNNEQFF. CDR3 DNA: TGCAGCGCCGCCGGGACTAGTAACAATGAGCAGTTCTTC.

In its sample, this clonotype was seen a few times. The V and J genes are TRBV10-3 and TRBJ2-1; D unclear. Germline loops: CDR1 ENHRY, CDR2 SYGVKD. Trimming shortened V by 10 bases and J by 1 base, and 11 bases separated the two germline ends. CDR3 length: 13 residues. Here the CDR3 reads CATADGSYNEQFF. Written as DNA, the CDR3 is TGTGCCACCGCAGACGGGTCCTACAATGAGCAGTTCTTC.

This clonotype was counted a few times. V and J are TRBV7-9 and TRBJ2-3; no reliable D call. V was shortened by 5 bases and J by 2 bases, with 14 bases between the two germline ends. The CDR3 is 15 amino acids. Looked up from germline, CDR1 is SEHNR and CDR2 is FQNEAQ (reference sequence). The CDR3 region has the DNA TGTGCCAGCAGCCAAACCCCGGATCCCACAGATACGCAGTATTTT. Its translation is CASSQTPDPTDTQYF.

The V and J genes are TRBV4-1 and TRBJ2-5; tentatively, D is TRBD1 (6 bases). CDR1 MGHRA and CDR2 YSYEKL come from the germline V gene. V was clipped by 3 bases and J by 1 base, with 9 bases between them. The CDR3 sequence is 14 residues long. CDR3 sequence (DNA): TGCGCCAGCAGCCAGGGGACAACCCAAGAGACCCAGTACTTC. It codes for CASSQGTTQETQYF.

The sample holds many counts of this clonotype. The chain has TRBV2 and TRBJ1-4; D gene uncertain. The germline V and J ends were trimmed by 4 bases and 12 bases, with 12 bases remaining between them. The length of the CDR3 is 12 residues. Germline CDR1 reads SNHLY; CDR2 reads FYNNEI. CDR3 DNA: TGTGCCAGCAGTGCGGGTTTTACGGAACTGTTTTTT. This gives the protein CASSAGFTELFF.

This clonotype is labeled as medium-sized. The chain links TRBV12-3 or TRBV12-4 to TRBJ2-7, with 7 bases identical to TRBD1. Losses at the gene ends were 9 bases for V and 3 bases for J; bases not matched to a gene: 2. The CDR3 spans 11 residues. This chain's CDR3 is CASGTDYEQYF. The CDR3 DNA follows: TGTGCCAGTGGGACAGACTACGAGCAGTACTTC.

The V call is TRBV27, the J call TRBJ2-3; TRBD2 matches 12 bases. Germline CDR1 and CDR2: MNHEY and SMNVEV (reference sequence). V was pared by 2 bases and J by 8 bases, with 8 bases of the junction left unmatched. The CDR3 sequence is 16 residues long. The CDR3 nucleotides are TGTGCCAGCAGTTTAGTACTAGCGGGGGGAGCCGGTACGCAGTATTTT. Translating gives CASSLVLAGGAGTQYF.

The chain combines TRBV21-1 with TRBJ2-5. TRBV21-1 is flagged as a pseudogene. The CDR3 consists of 11 residues. CDR3 bases: TGTGCCAGCAGCAAATTCTGGCGACAGTACTTC. This codes for CASSKFWRQYF.